These 24 T cell receptor beta chains were sequenced from one sample in a study of T cells in localized non-small cell lung cancer. Only in-frame clones appear in the TCRdb table, and some are missing; sequencing was by immunoSEQ multiplex PCR. This sample has approximately 31,000 clones; about nine tenths occur once, and the top ten carry around 3.8%. The source material was peripheral blood, sampled before any cancer treatment. The origin of the receptors is a male donor older than 55 with stage III lung adenocarcinoma.

This clone appeared a few times. The chain is built from TRBV5-1 and TRBJ1-3, with D possibly TRBD1 on 5 matching bases. V was pared by 4 bases and J by 4 bases, with 15 bases between. CDR1 is SGHRS, CDR2 YFSETQ, per germline. The CDR3 is 15 amino acids. The CDR3 is CASSGREGQGNTIYF. The CDR3, as DNA: TGCGCCAGCAGCGGTCGCGAGGGGCAAGGAAACACCATATATTTT.

The J gene is TRBJ1-5, the V gene TRBV6-1; a possible D gene is TRBD1 (5 bases). Germline assignment: CDR1 MNHNS and CDR2 SASEGT. The CDR3 covers 15 residues. Trimming pared 2 bases from V and 1 base from J, leaving 9 bases between. DNA for the CDR3: TGTGCCAGCAGTGAACCATCAGGGAGCAATCAGCCCCAGCATTTT. It encodes CASSEPSGSNQPQHF.

The genes are TRBV29-1 and TRBJ2-2; 7 bases agree with TRBD2. The length of the CDR3 is 14 residues. Germline V gene data show CDR1 as SQVTM and CDR2 as ANQGSEA. J gave up 4 bases and V 7 bases, and 9 bases lay outside the gene matches. CDR3 loop: CSAWDGGITGELFF. The CDR3 DNA reads TGCAGCGCTTGGGACGGGGGGATCACCGGGGAGCTGTTTTTT.

This chain links TRBV10-1 with TRBJ1-2; TRBD1 agrees at 9 bases. The CDR3 extends over 15 amino acids. The germline V gene encodes CDR1 WNHNN and CDR2 SYGVQD (reference sequence). After removal of 4 bases from V and 4 bases from J, the junction contained 7 bases not matched to a gene. CDR3 bases: TGCGCCAGCAGTGCGGCCGGGACAGGGATCTATGGCTACACCTTC. Its translation is CASSAAGTGIYGYTF.

The rearrangement links TRBV15 to TRBJ1-1; maybe TRBD1 (5 bases). The CDR3 contains 17 residues. Germline V gene data show CDR1 as LNHNV and CDR2 as YYDKDF (reference sequence). V was cut by 0 bases and J by 1 base, with 15 bases left in between. DNA for the CDR3: TGTGCCACCAGCAGAGATTGGGGCGTATACAAGAACACTGAAGCTTTCTTT. Amino acids: CATSRDWGVYKNTEAFF. Complete variable domain (other parts from reference TRBV15 and TRBJ1-1): DAMVIQNPRYQVTQFGKPVTLSCSQTLNHNVMYWYQQKSSQAPKLLFHYYDKDFNNEADTPDNFQSRRPNTSFCFLDIRSPGLGDTAMYLCATSRDWGVYKNTEAFFGQGTRLTVV.

The genes are TRBV7-9 and TRBJ2-7, with 11 bases identical to TRBD1. J gave up 4 bases and V 2 bases, and 10 bases lay outside the gene matches. The CDR3 covers 17 residues. CDR1 is SEHNR and CDR2 is FQNEAQ in the germline V gene (reference sequence). CDR3 region: CASSLPPRDRGVYEQYF. CDR3 DNA: TGTGCCAGCAGCTTACCCCCCCGGGACAGGGGGGTTTACGAGCAGTACTTC.

The V and J genes are TRBV7-9 and TRBJ1-3; D uncertain. With 6 bases removed from V and 2 bases from J, the gap between germline ends came to 11 bases. The CDR3 consists of 14 residues. From germline, CDR1 is SEHNR and CDR2 FQNEAQ (reference sequence). The CDR3 nucleotides read TGTGCCAGCAGTATTCCGGGAGCTGGAAACACCATATATTTT. The encoded protein is CASSIPGAGNTIYF.

V and J are TRBV18 and TRBJ2-5; the D gene could be TRBD1 or TRBD2 (5 bases each). Deletions cut 0 bases from V and 4 bases from J, with 6 bases between. This CDR3 has 13 amino acids. The germline gives CDR1 KGHSH, CDR2 LQKENI. The CDR3 is CASSPPGRETQYF. The DNA for the CDR3 is TGTGCCAGCTCACCACCGGGACGAGAGACCCAGTACTTC.

The gene calls are TRBV27 and TRBJ1-6, with 9 bases matching TRBD1. This CDR3 region has 14 residues. Unmatched junction bases numbered 3, after V lost 5 bases and J lost 7 bases. Germline CDR1 reads MNHEY; CDR2 reads SMNVEV (reference sequence). In nucleotides, the CDR3 is TGTGCCAGCAGTCCGGGACAGGGAAATTCACCCCTCCACTTT. It translates to CASSPGQGNSPLHF.

In this sample, this clone turned up once. The chain carries TRBV28 and TRBJ2-5; D remains ambiguous. Trimming took off 4 bases at V and 6 bases at J, with 21 bases between the two ends. Germline V gene sequence: CDR1 MDHEN, CDR2 SYDVKM. The CDR3 has 16 amino acids. The CDR3 region has the DNA TGTGCCAGCAGTTCGTCCACACACCCTCCTCAAAAGACCCAGTACTTC. Translated: CASSSSTHPPQKTQYF.

The V and J genes are TRBV5-6 and TRBJ1-2; 10 bases align to TRBD1. Germline lookup yields CDR1 SGHDT and CDR2 YYEEEE. V shed 1 base, J shed 5 bases, and the junction held 11 bases outside the gene matches. CDR3 length equals 17 residues. The CDR3 DNA reads as TGTGCCAGCAGCTTGTTTGGGACAGGGGCGGGTCGGTATGGCTACACCTTC. Translated: CASSLFGTGAGRYGYTF.

The rearrangement uses TRBV7-2 and TRBJ1-1; D perhaps matches TRBD1 (5 bases). The V end was cut by 1 base, the J end by 0 bases, with 6 bases between. Germline CDR1 reads SGHTA; CDR2 reads FQGNSA. The CDR3 consists of 14 residues. This CDR3 reads CASSLDRMNTEAFF. The CDR3 DNA reads as TGTGCCAGCAGCTTAGACAGGATGAACACTGAAGCTTTCTTT.

The J gene is TRBJ2-7, the V gene TRBV6-5; TRBD1 or TRBD2 may be the D gene (5 bases each). CDR1 and CDR2 (germline): MNHEY, SVGAGI. With 5 bases removed from V and 6 bases from J, the gap between germline ends came to 17 bases. This CDR3 region has 14 residues. The CDR3 loop reads CASSVSGTRGEQYF. The DNA for the CDR3 is TGTGCCAGCAGTGTGTCCGGGACGAGGGGCGAGCAGTACTTC.

This clone is a singleton in its sample. V gene TRBV7-2 combines with J gene TRBJ2-1; D might be TRBD1 (5 bases). V shed 2 bases and J shed 5 bases, with 13 bases lying between them. CDR1 SGHTA and CDR2 FQGNSA come from the germline V gene. The CDR3 spans 15 residues. CDR3 amino acids: CASSLSATANNEQFF. DNA for the CDR3: TGTGCCAGCAGCTTATCGGCGACAGCCAACAATGAGCAGTTCTTC.

Only one count was recorded for this clone. The V gene is TRBV15, the J gene TRBJ2-3; TRBD2 agrees at 8 bases. Germline CDR1 and CDR2: LNHNV and YYDKDF (reference sequence). After removal of 0 bases from V and 5 bases from J, the junction contained 7 bases not matched to a gene. The CDR3 runs to 16 residues. The CDR3 is CATSRDRGGAQDTQYF. CDR3 DNA sequence: TGTGCCACCAGCAGAGATCGGGGGGGGGCCCAAGATACGCAGTATTTT.

This rearrangement joins TRBV10-2 to TRBJ2-7; D remains ambiguous. Germline CDR1 WSHSY, CDR2 SAAADI. The CDR3 contains 12 residues. V dropped 3 bases and J dropped 2 bases, with 5 bases sitting between them. The CDR3 DNA reads as TGCGCCAGCAGTGAACCGGCCTACGAGCAGTACTTC. Amino acids: CASSEPAYEQYF.

There are a few counts of this clone. V and J are TRBV7-9 and TRBJ1-5; tentative D call: TRBD1 (6 bases). The CDR3 length is 15 residues. Per the germline V gene, CDR1 is SEHNR and CDR2 is FQNEAQ (reference sequence). V gave up 1 base and J gave up 2 bases, with 9 bases separating them. Here the CDR3 DNA reads TGTGCCAGCAGCTTAGGTGGGGGGCGCAATCAGCCCCAGCATTTT. Translating it yields CASSLGGGRNQPQHF.

This clone has just one count. The chain uses TRBV6-1 and TRBJ1-1, with D possibly being TRBD1 (6 bases). V lost 5 bases, J lost 1 base, and 11 bases lay in between. The CDR3 is 14 amino acids. Germline CDR1 is MNHNS and CDR2 is SASEGT. The CDR3 bases are TGTGCCAGCAGTCCCGGGGGCTCGAACACTGAAGCTTTCTTT. Its translation is CASSPGGSNTEAFF.

The chain links TRBV5-4 to TRBJ2-4; D may be TRBD1 (5 bases). Per the germline V gene, CDR1 is SGHNT and CDR2 is YYREEE (reference sequence). With 0 bases removed from V and 0 bases from J, the gap between germline ends came to 10 bases. This CDR3 is built from 16 residues. The CDR3 is CASSLAGHLAKNIQYF. The CDR3 DNA sequence: TGTGCCAGCAGCTTGGCAGGACATTTAGCCAAAAACATTCAGTACTTC.

The rearrangement links TRBV5-1 to TRBJ2-5; the D is unclear. In germline, CDR1 is SGHRS, CDR2 YFSETQ. Trimming took off 4 bases at V and 1 base at J, with 8 bases between the two ends. The CDR3 is made up of 13 amino acids. The CDR3 DNA follows: TGCGCCAGCAGCGCCCCTCCCCAAGAGACCCAGTACTTC. Translated: CASSAPPQETQYF. The full variable domain, with the rest looked up from reference TRBV5-1 and TRBJ2-5, is KAGVTQTPRYLIKTRGQQVTLSCSPISGHRSVSWYQQTPGQGLQFLFEYFSETQRNKGNFPGRFSGRQFSNSRSEMNVSTLELGDSALYLCASSAPPQETQYFGPGTRLLVL.

This chain uses TRBV19 with TRBJ2-2, with no clear D. There are 14 residues in the CDR3. Per germline, CDR1 LNHDA and CDR2 SQIVND (reference sequence). V lost 10 bases to trimming and J lost 0 bases, with 12 bases between them. CDR3 DNA: TGTGCCAACCCTCCAGATCCGAACACCGGGGAGCTGTTTTTT. Amino acid sequence: CANPPDPNTGELFF.

This clone was counted only a few times. The chain recombines TRBV7-2 with TRBJ1-1; D call uncertain. CDR3 size: 13 residues. V was pared by 3 bases and J by 3 bases, with 8 bases between. CDR1 is SGHTA and CDR2 is FQGNSA in the germline V gene. In nucleotides, the CDR3 is TGTGCCAGCAGCTTTAGTTTAGACACTGAAGCTTTCTTT. Translated: CASSFSLDTEAFF.

The genes are TRBV10-3 and TRBJ2-7; D might be TRBD1 (5 bases). This CDR3 region has 14 residues. Germline CDR1 and CDR2: ENHRY and SYGVKD. Trimming removed 4 bases from V and 0 bases from J, with 10 bases in between. This CDR3 is CAISGDRSSYEQYF. CDR3 coding DNA: TGTGCCATCAGTGGCGACAGAAGCTCCTACGAGCAGTACTTC.

V gene TRBV4-2 combines with J gene TRBJ1-3, with a tentative D call TRBD1 (5 bases). The CDR3 is 16 amino acids. CDR1 is LGHNA and CDR2 is YNFKEQ in the germline V gene. Between the trimmed V and J ends, which lost 2 bases and 0 bases, there was a span of 11 bases. CDR3 sequence: CASSQSTVLSGNTIYF. The CDR3, as DNA: TGTGCCAGCAGCCAATCGACAGTCCTCTCTGGAAACACCATATATTTT.